A single sample is the source of the 5 T cell receptor beta chains below, sequenced in a study of CD8 T cells in ankylosing spondylitis. Study-level results: A TCR beta motif made of fewer than ten highly homologous variants seemed typical of ankylosing spondylitis blood.

Their cognate antigens are unknown. TCRdb recomputed calls from the 5' RACE reads with MiXCR, one row per CDR3 protein. The sample has under 550,000 distinct CDR3 sequences, roughly 27% seen once. Source material: blood, either unsorted or a sorted T cell fraction (not recorded which). The receptors were gathered from a male donor with ankylosing spondylitis.

This clonotype was seen only once. The J gene is TRBJ2-4, the V gene TRBV11-2; unclear D gene. Trimming removed 1 base at V and 5 bases at J, with 6 bases between. The germline V gene has CDR1 SGHAT and CDR2 FQNNGV. The CDR3 spans 13 residues. The CDR3 loop reads CASSLAPENIQYF. The CDR3 DNA sequence: TGTGCCAGCAGCTTAGCCCCCGAAAACATTCAGTACTTC.

The chain uses TRBV11-2 and TRBJ1-1; D is ambiguous. Germline values: CDR1 SGHAT, CDR2 FQNNGV. This CDR3 has 14 amino acids. V was shortened by 1 base and J by 2 bases, with 8 bases between the two germline ends. CDR3 in amino acids: CASSLGQINTEAFF. In DNA form, the CDR3 reads TGTGCCAGCAGCTTAGGCCAGATCAACACTGAAGCTTTCTTT.

This clonotype was detected a few times. The chain has TRBV20-1 and TRBJ2-1, with D perhaps matching TRBD2 (5 bases). Trimming removed 2 bases from V and 2 bases from J, with 19 bases in between. This CDR3 contains 17 residues. From germline, CDR1 is DFQATT and CDR2 SNEGSKA (reference sequence). CDR3 sequence: CSARRALWESPYNEQFF. The CDR3 nucleotides read TGCAGTGCTAGAAGGGCATTGTGGGAGAGCCCCTACAATGAGCAGTTCTTC.

This clonotype was detected many times. J is TRBJ1-5 and V is TRBV29-1; D remains unclear. V was cut by 5 bases and J by 3 bases, with 11 bases left in between. Germline V gives CDR1 SQVTM, CDR2 ANQGSEA. The CDR3 runs to 13 residues. The CDR3 DNA is TGCAGCGTTCTCTCGAGTCCCAATCAGCCCCAGCATTTT. Protein sequence: CSVLSSPNQPQHF.

The gene calls are TRBV5-1 and TRBJ2-1; D perhaps matches TRBD2 (5 bases). The CDR3 covers 14 residues. Trimming removed 0 bases at V and 7 bases at J, with 11 bases between. Germline CDR1 reads SGHRS; CDR2 reads YFSETQ. CDR3: CASSLALARNEQFF. For the CDR3, the DNA is TGCGCCAGCAGCTTGGCCTTAGCGCGGAATGAGCAGTTCTTC.